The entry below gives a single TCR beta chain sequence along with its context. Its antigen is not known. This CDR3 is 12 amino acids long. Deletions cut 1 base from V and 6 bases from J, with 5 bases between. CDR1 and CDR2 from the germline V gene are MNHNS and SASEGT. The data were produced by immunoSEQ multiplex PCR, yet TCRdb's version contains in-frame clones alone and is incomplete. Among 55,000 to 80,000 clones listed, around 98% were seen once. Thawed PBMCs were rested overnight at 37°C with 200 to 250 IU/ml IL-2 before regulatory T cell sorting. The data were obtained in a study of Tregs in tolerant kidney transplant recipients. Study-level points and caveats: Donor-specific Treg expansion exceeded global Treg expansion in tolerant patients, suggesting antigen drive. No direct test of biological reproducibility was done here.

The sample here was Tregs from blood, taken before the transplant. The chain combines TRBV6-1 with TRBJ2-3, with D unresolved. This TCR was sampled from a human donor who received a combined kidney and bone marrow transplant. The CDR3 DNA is TGTGCCAGCAGTGAAGTTGAGGATACGCAGTATTTT. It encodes CASSEVEDTQYF.